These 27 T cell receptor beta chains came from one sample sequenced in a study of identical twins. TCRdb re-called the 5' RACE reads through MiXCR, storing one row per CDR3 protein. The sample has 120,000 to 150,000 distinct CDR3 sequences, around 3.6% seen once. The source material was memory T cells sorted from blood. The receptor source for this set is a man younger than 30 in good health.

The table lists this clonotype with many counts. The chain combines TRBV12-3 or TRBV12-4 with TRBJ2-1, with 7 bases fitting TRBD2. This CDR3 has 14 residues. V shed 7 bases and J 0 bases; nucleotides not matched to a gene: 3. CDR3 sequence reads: CASIPGGSYNEQFF. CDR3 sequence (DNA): TGTGCCAGCATCCCGGGAGGCTCCTACAATGAGCAGTTCTTC.

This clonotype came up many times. The CDR3 here is CATSRDPPGSWNTEAFF. CDR3 coding DNA: TGTGCCACCAGCAGAGATCCTCCAGGGTCCTGGAACACTGAAGCTTTCTTT. The chain joins TRBV15 to TRBJ1-1; TRBD1 might be the D (5 bases). The CDR3 has 17 residues. V was shortened by 0 bases and J by 1 base, with 15 bases between the two germline ends. Germline V lookup: CDR1 LNHNV, CDR2 YYDKDF (reference sequence).

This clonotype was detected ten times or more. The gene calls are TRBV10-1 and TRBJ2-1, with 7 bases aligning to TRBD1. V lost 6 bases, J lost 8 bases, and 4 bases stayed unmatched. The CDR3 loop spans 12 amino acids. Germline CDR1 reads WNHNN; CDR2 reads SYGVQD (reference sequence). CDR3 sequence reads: CASSRDSHEQFF. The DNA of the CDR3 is TGCGCCAGCAGCCGGGACAGTCATGAGCAGTTCTTC.

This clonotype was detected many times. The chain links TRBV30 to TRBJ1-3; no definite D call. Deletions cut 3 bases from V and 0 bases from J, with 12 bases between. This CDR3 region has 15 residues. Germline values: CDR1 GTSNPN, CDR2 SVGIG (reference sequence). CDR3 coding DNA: TGTGCCTGGAGGCGCCAGGAGAGCTCTGGAAACACCATATATTTT. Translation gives CAWRRQESSGNTIYF.

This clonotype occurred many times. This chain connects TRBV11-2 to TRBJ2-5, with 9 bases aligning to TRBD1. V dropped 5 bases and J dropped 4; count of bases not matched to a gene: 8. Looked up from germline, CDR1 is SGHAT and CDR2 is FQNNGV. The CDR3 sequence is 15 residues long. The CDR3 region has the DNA TGTGCCAGCAGCAATAGCCGACAGGGGGGAGAGACCCAGTACTTC. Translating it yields CASSNSRQGGETQYF.

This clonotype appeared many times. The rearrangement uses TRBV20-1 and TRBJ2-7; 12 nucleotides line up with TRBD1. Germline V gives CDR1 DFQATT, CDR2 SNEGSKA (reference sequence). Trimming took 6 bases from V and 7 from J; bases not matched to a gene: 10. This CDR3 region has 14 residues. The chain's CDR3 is CSATPGQGAREQYF. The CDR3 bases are TGCAGTGCAACTCCGGGACAGGGGGCGAGGGAGCAGTACTTC.

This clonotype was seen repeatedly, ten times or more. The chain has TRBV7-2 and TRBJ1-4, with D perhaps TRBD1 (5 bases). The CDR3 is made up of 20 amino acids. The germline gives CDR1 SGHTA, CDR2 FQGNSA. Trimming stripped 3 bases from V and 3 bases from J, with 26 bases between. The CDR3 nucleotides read TGTGCCAGCAGCTTGGCGGAGGGGCAATGGATAAACTCGGCTAATGAAAAACTGTTTTTT. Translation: CASSLAEGQWINSANEKLFF.

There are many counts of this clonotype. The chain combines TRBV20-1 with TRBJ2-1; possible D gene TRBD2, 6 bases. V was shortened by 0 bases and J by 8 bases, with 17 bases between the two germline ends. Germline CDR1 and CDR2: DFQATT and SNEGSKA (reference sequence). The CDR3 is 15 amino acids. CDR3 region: CSARDLTRPSHEQFF. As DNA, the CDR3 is TGCAGTGCTAGAGATCTGACTAGACCGTCCCATGAGCAGTTCTTC.

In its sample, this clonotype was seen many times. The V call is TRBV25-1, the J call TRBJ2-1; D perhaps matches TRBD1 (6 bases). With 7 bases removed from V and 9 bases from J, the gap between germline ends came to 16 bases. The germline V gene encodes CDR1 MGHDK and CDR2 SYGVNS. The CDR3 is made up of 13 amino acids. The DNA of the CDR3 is TGTGCCAGCAACGTTGGGGGCGCCGGTGAGCAGTTCTTC. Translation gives CASNVGGAGEQFF.

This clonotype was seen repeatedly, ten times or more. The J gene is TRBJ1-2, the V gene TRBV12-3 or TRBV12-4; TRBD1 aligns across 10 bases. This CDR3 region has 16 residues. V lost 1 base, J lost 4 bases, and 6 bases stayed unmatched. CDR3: CASSLGPGQGFYGYTF. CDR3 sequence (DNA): TGTGCCAGCAGTTTAGGGCCGGGACAGGGGTTCTATGGCTACACCTTC.

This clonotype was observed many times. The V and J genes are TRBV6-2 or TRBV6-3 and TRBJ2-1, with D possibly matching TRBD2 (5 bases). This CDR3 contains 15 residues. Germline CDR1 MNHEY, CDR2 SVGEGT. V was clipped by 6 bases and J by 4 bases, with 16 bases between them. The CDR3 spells CASSAAEAGYNEQFF. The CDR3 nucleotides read TGTGCCAGCAGCGCCGCGGAGGCCGGATACAATGAGCAGTTCTTC.

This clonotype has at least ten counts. CDR3 DNA sequence: TGCAGCGTTGCCTTACGACAGGGCTACGAGCAGTACTTC. It codes for CSVALRQGYEQYF. The chain carries TRBV29-1 and TRBJ2-7; 7 nucleotides match TRBD1. Germline V CDR1 and CDR2: SQVTM, ANQGSEA. CDR3 length equals 13 residues. V lost 4 bases to trimming and J lost 3 bases; unmatched junction nucleotides: 6.

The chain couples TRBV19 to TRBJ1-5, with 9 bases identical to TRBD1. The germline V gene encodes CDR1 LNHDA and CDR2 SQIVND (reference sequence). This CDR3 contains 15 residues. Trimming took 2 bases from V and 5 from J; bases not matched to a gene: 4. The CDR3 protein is CASSIPGQGHQPQHF. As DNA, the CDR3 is TGTGCCAGTAGTATACCGGGACAGGGACATCAGCCCCAGCATTTT.

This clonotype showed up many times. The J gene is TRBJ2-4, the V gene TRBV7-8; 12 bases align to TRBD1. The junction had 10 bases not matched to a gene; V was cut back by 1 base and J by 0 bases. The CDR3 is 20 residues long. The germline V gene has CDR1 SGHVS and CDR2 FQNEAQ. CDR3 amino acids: CASSLVSGTGGGIAKNIQYF. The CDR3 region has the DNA TGTGCCAGCAGCTTAGTATCGGGGACAGGGGGCGGAATAGCCAAAAACATTCAGTACTTC.

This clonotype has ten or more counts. In nucleotides, the CDR3 is TGTGCCAGCAGTTACCCCTTCCGGGGACAGACGATTGGCTACACCTTC. It encodes CASSYPFRGQTIGYTF. This chain uses TRBV6-2 or TRBV6-3 with TRBJ1-2, with 7 bases fitting TRBD1. The germline V gene has CDR1 MNHEY and CDR2 SVGEGT. The CDR3 runs to 16 residues. V lost 2 bases and J lost 7; bases outside the gene matches: 13.

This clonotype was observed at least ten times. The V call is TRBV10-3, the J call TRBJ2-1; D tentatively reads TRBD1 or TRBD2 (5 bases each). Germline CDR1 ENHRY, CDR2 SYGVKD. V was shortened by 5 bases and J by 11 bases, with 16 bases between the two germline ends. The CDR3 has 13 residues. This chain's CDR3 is CAISNDAGTQQFF. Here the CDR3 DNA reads TGTGCCATCAGTAACGACGCCGGGACCCAGCAGTTCTTC.

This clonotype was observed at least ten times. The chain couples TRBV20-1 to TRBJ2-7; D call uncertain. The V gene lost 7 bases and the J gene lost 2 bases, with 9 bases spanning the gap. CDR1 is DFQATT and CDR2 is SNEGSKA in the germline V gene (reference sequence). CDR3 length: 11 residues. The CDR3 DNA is TGCAGTGGGACGGCTACCTACGAGCAGTACTTC. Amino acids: CSGTATYEQYF.

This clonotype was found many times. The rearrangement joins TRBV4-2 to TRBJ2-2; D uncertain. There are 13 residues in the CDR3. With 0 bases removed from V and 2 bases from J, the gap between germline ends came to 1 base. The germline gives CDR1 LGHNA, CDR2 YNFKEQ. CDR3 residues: CASSQDNTGELFF. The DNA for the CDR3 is TGTGCCAGCAGCCAAGATAACACCGGGGAGCTGTTTTTT.

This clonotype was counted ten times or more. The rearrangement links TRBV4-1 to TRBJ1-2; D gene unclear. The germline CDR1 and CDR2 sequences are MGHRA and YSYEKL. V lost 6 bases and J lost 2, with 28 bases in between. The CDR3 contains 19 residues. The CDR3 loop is CASSGYPGGLREKNYGYTF. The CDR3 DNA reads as TGCGCCAGCAGTGGTTATCCCGGCGGACTTCGGGAGAAAAACTATGGCTACACCTTC.

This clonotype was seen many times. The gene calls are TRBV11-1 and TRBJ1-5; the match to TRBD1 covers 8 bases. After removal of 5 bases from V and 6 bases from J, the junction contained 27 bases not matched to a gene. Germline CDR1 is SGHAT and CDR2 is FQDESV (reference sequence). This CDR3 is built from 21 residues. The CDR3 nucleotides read TGTGCCAGCAGCCTAACCCCAAAGGGACAGGCTAGTACCCACAATTTTCAGCCCCAGCATTTT. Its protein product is CASSLTPKGQASTHNFQPQHF.

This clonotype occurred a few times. Here the CDR3 reads CASSHLAGGNEQFF. The CDR3 DNA follows: TGTGCCAGCAGCCATCTAGCGGGCGGCAATGAGCAGTTCTTC. The J gene is TRBJ2-1, the V gene TRBV3-1, with 8 bases identical to TRBD2. The V and J ends lost 3 bases and 6 bases, in that order; junction bases with no gene match: 4. CDR3 length: 14 amino acids. Per germline, CDR1 LGHDT and CDR2 YNNKEL (reference sequence).

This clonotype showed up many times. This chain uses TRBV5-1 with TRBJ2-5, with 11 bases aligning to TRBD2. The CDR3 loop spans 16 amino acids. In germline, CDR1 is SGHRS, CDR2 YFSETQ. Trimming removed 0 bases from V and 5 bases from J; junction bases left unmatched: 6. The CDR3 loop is CASSLARLAGTETQYF. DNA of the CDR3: TGCGCCAGCAGCTTGGCCCGACTAGCGGGAACGGAGACCCAGTACTTC.

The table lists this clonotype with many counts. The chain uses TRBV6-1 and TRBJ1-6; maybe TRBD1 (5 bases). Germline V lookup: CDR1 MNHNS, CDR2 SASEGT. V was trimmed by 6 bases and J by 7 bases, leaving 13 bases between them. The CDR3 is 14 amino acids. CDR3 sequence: CASRADGDNSPLHF. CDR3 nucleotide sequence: TGTGCCAGCAGGGCCGACGGGGACAATTCACCCCTCCACTTT.

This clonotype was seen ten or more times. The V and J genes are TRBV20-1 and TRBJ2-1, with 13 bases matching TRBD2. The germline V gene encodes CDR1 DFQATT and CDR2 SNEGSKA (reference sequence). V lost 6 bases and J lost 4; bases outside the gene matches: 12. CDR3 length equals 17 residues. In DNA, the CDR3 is TGCAGTGCCCGATACGGACTAGCGGGAGAGAGTTACAATGAGCAGTTCTTC. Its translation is CSARYGLAGESYNEQFF.

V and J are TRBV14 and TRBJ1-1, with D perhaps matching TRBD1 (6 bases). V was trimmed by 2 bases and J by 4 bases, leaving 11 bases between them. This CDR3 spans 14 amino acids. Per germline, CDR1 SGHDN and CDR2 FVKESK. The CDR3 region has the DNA TGTGCCAGCAGCCAAACAGGGTATAGCACTGAAGCTTTCTTT. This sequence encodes CASSQTGYSTEAFF.

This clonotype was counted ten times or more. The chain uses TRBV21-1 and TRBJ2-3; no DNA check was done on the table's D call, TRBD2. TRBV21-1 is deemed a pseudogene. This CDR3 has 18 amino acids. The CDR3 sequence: CASSTPEERGGELDTQYF. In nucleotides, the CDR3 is TGTGCCAGCAGCACCCCTGAGGAGCGGGGGGGGGAGTTGGATACGCAGTATTTT.

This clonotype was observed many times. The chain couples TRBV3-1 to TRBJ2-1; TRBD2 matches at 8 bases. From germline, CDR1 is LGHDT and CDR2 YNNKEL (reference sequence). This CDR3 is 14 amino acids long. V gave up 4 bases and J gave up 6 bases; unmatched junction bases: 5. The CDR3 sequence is CASSLGTSSNEQFF. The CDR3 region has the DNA TGTGCCAGCAGCCTTGGGACTAGTAGCAATGAGCAGTTCTTC.